This T cell receptor beta chain comes out of a study of graft-versus-host responses after intestinal transplantation. The wider study: Induction using anti-thymocyte globulin, followed by tacrolimus and steroids for two to three years, was given to all recipients. Findings of the study overall: Levels of circulating GvH clones at their peak were associated with early post-transplant HvG declines. Researchers found GvH clones in recipient marrow, and some showed up first in ileum or blood.

Sequencing was performed with immunoSEQ multiplex PCR; in TCRdb, only in-frame clones are kept and a portion is missing. This sample yields 95,000 to 110,000 clones, of which roughly 90% are seen a single time; about 1% belongs to the top ten. This clone came up once. Its antigen remains unknown. This CDR3 region has 13 residues. V lost 4 bases and J 0 bases, leaving 9 bases between the germline ends. Germline CDR1 reads SQVTM; CDR2 reads ANQGSEA. This TCR derives from a human donor who received an intestinal transplant. The rearrangement uses TRBV29-1 and TRBJ2-5; unclear D gene. This material consisted of unstimulated CD4+ T cells sorted from spleen or lymph node cells, taken before intestinal transplant. The CDR3 nucleotides are TGCAGCGTTGTAAGGCAGTACCAAGAGACCCAGTACTTC. Protein sequence: CSVVRQYQETQYF.